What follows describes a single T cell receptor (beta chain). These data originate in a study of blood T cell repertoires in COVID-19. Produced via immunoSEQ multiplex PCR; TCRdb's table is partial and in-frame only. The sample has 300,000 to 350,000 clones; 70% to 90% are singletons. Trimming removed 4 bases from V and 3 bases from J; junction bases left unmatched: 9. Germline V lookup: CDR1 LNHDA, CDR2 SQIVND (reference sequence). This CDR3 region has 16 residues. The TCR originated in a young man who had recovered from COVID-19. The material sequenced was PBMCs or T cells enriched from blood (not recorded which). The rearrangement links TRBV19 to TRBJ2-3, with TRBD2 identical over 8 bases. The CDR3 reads CASSKGRGVRTDTQYF. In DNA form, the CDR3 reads TGTGCCAGTAGTAAAGGGCGGGGGGTCAGGACAGATACGCAGTATTTT. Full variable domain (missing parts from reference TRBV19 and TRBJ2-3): DGGITQSPKYLFRKEGQNVTLSCEQNLNHDAMYWYRQDPGQGLRLIYYSQIVNDFQKGDIAEGYSVSREKKESFPLTVTSAQKNPTAFYLCASSKGRGVRTDTQYFGPGTRLTVL.